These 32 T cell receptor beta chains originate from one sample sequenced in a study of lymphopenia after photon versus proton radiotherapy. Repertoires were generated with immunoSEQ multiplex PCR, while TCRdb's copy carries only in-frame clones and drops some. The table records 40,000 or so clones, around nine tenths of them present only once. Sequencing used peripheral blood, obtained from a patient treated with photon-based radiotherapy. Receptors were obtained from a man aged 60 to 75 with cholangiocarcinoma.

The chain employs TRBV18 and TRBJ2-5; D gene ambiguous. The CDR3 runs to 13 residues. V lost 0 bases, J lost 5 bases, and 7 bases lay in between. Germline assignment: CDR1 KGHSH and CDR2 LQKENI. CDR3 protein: CASSPPTRETQYF. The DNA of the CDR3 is TGTGCCAGCTCACCACCGACCAGGGAGACCCAGTACTTC.

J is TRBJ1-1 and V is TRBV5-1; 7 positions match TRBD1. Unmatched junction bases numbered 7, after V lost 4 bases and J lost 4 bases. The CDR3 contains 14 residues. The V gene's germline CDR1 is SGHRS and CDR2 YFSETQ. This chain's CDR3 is CASSPSGGGTEAFF. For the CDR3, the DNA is TGCGCCAGCAGCCCGTCAGGGGGGGGCACTGAAGCTTTCTTT. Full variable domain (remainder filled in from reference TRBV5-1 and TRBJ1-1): KAGVTQTPRYLIKTRGQQVTLSCSPISGHRSVSWYQQTPGQGLQFLFEYFSETQRNKGNFPGRFSGRQFSNSRSEMNVSTLELGDSALYLCASSPSGGGTEAFFGQGTRLTVV.

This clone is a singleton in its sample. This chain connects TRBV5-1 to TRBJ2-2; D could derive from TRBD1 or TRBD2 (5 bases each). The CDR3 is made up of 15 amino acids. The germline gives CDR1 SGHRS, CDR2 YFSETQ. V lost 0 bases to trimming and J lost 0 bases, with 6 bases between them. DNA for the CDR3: TGCGCCAGCAGCTTGGCGGGACCGAACACCGGGGAGCTGTTTTTT. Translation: CASSLAGPNTGELFF. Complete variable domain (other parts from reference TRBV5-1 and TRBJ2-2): KAGVTQTPRYLIKTRGQQVTLSCSPISGHRSVSWYQQTPGQGLQFLFEYFSETQRNKGNFPGRFSGRQFSNSRSEMNVSTLELGDSALYLCASSLAGPNTGELFFGEGSRLTVL.

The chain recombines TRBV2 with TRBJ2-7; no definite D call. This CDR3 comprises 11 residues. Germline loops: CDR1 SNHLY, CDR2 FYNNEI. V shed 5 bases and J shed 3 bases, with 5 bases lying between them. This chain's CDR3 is CASSYIYEQYF. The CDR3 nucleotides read TGTGCCAGCAGTTATATCTACGAGCAGTACTTC.

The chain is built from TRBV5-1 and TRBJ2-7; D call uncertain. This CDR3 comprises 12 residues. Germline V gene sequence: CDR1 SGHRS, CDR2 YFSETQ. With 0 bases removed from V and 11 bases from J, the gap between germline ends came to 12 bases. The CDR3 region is CASSLGTGQEYF. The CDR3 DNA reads TGCGCCAGCAGCTTGGGGACGGGCCAAGAGTACTTC.

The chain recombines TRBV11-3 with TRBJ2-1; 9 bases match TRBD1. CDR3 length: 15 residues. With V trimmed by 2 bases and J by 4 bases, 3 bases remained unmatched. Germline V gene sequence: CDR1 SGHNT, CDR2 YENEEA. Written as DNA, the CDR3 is TGTGCCAGCAGCTTAACAGGGGGCCAGTACAATGAGCAGTTCTTC. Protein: CASSLTGGQYNEQFF. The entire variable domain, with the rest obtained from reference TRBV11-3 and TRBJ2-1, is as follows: EAGVVQSPRYKIIEKKQPVAFWCNPISGHNTLYWYLQNLGQGPELLIRYENEEAVDDSQLPKDRFSAERLKGVDSTLKIQPAELGDSAVYLCASSLTGGQYNEQFFGPGTRLTVL.

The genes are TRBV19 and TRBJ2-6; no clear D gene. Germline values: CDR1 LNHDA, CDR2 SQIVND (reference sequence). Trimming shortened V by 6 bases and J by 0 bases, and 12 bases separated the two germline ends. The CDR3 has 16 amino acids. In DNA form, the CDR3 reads TGTGCCAGTAGGGCACACTCTCGCTCTGGGGCCAACGTCCTGACTTTC. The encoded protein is CASRAHSRSGANVLTF.

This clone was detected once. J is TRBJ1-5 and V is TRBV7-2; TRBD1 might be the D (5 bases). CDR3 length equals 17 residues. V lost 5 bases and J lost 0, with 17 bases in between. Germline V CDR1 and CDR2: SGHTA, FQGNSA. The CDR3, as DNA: TGTGCCAGCAGCCTGGCGGGGGGGATGGCTAGCAATCAGCCCCAGCATTTT. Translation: CASSLAGGMASNQPQHF.

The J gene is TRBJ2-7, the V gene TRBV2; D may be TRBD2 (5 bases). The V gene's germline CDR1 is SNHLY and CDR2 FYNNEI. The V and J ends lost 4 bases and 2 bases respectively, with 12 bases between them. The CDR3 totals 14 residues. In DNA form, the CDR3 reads TGTGCCAGCAGTGTGGCAGCGGATACCTACGAGCAGTACTTC. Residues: CASSVAADTYEQYF.

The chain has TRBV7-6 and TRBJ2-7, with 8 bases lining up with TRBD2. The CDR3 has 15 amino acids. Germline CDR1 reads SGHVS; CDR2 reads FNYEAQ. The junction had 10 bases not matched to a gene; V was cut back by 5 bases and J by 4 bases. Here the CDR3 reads CASSPRLAGVYEQYF. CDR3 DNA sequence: TGTGCCAGCAGCCCCAGGCTAGCGGGCGTTTACGAGCAGTACTTC.

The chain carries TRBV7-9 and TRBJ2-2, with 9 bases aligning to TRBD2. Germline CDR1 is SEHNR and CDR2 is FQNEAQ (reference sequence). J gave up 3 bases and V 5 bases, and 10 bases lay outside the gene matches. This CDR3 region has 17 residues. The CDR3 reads CASSPWLAGLHTGELFF. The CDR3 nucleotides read TGTGCCAGCAGCCCTTGGCTAGCGGGATTACACACCGGGGAGCTGTTTTTT.

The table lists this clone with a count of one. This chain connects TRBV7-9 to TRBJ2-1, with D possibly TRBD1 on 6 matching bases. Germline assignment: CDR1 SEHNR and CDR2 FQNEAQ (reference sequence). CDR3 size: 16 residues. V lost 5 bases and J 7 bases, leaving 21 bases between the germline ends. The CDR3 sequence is CASSPTGILRGNEQFF. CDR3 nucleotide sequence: TGTGCCAGCAGCCCTACCGGGATCTTAAGGGGGAATGAGCAGTTCTTC.

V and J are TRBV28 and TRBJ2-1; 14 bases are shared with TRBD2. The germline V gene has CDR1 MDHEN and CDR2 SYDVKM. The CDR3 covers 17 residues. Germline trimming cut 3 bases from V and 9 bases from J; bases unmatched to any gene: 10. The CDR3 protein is CASSFPLVGLAGVEQFF. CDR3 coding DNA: TGTGCCAGCAGTTTCCCGTTAGTGGGACTAGCGGGAGTTGAGCAGTTCTTC.

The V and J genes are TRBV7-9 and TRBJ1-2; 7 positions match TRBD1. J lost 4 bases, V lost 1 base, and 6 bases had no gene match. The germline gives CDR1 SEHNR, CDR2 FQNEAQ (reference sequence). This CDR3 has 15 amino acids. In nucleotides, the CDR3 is TGTGCCAGCAGCTTAGGCGGACAGGCGATCTATGGCTACACCTTC. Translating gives CASSLGGQAIYGYTF.

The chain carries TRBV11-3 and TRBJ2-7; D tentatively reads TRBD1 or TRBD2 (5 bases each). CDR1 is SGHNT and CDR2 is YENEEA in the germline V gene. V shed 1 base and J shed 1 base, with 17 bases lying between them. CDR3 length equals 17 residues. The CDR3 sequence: CASSLAPGTVDSYEQYF. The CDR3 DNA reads TGTGCCAGCAGCTTAGCACCCGGGACCGTCGATTCCTACGAGCAGTACTTC.

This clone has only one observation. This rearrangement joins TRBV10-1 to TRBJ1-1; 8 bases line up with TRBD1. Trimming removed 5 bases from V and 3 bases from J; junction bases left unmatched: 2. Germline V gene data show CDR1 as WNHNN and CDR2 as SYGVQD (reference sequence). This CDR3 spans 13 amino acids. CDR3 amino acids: CASSQGAYTEAFF. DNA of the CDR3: TGCGCCAGCAGTCAGGGGGCGTACACTGAAGCTTTCTTT.

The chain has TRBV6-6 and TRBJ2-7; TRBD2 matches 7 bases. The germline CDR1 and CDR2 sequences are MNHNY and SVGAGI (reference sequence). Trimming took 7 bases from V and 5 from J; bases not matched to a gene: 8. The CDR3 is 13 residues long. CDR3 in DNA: TGTGCCAGCACCAACTTCCGGGAGGACGAGCAGTACTTC. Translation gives CASTNFREDEQYF.

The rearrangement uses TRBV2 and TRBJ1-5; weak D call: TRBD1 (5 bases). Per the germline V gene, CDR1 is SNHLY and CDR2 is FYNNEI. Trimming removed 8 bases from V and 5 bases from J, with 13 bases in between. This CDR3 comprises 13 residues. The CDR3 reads CASGSDMDQPQHF. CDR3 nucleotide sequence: TGTGCCAGCGGCTCGGACATGGATCAGCCCCAGCATTTT.

The DNA for the CDR3 is TGTGCCAGCAGTTCCGGGACGGAGTTTACTAGGGAAAAACTGTTTTTT. Its translation: CASSSGTEFTREKLFF. J is TRBJ1-4 and V is TRBV27; maybe TRBD1 (5 bases). The CDR3 totals 16 residues. Trimming cost V 4 bases and J 8 bases, with 20 bases left between them. The germline V gene encodes CDR1 MNHEY and CDR2 SMNVEV (reference sequence).

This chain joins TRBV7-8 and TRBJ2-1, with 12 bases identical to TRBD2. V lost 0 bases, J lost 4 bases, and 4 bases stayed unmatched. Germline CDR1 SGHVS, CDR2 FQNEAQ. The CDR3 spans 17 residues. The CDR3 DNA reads TGTGCCAGCAGCTTAGCGGGACTAGCGGGCGATTACAATGAGCAGTTCTTC. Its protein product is CASSLAGLAGDYNEQFF.

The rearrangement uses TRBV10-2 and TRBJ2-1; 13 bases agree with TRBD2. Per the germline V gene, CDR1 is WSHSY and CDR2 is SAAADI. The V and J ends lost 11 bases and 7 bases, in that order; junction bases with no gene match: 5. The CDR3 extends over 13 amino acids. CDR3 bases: TGCGCCTCGAGGACTAGCGGGAGTAATGAGCAGTTCTTC. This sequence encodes CASRTSGSNEQFF.

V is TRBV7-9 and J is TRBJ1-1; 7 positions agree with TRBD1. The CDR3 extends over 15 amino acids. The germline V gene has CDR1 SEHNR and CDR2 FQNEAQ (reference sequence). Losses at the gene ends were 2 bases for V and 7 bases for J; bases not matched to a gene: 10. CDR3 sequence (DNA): TGTGCCAGCAGCTTACCCTCAACCGGGACAGTTGAAGCTTTCTTT. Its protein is CASSLPSTGTVEAFF.

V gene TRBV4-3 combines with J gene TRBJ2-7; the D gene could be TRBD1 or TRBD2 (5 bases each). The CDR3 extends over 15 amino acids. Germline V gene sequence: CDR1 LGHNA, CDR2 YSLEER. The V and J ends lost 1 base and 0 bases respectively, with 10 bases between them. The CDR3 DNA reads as TGCGCCAGCAGCCAAGGGGACGGTTCCTCCTACGAGCAGTACTTC. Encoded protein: CASSQGDGSSYEQYF.

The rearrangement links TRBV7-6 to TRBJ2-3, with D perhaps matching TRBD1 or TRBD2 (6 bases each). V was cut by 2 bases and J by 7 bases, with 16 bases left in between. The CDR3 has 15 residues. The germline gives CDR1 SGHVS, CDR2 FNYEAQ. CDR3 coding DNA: TGTGCCAGCAGCTTAACGGGGGCAAGCGATAATACGCAGTATTTT. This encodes CASSLTGASDNTQYF. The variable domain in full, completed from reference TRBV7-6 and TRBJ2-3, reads GAGVSQSPRYKVTKRGQDVALRCDPISGHVSLYWYRQALGQGPEFLTYFNYEAQQDKSGLPNDRFSAERPEGSISTLTIQRTEQRDSAMYRCASSLTGASDNTQYFGPGTRLTVL.

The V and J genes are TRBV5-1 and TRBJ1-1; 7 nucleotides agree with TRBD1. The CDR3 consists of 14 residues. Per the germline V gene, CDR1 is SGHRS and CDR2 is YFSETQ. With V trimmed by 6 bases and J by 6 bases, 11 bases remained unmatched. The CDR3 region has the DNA TGCGCCAGCACCCTGGTAGGGGGCGAGGCTGAAGCTTTCTTT. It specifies CASTLVGGEAEAFF.

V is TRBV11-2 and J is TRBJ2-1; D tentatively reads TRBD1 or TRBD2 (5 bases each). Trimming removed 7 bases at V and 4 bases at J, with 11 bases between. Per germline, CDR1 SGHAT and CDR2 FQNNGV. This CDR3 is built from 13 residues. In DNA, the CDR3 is TGTGCCAGCAATCGGGACCAGTACAATGAGCAGTTCTTC. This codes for CASNRDQYNEQFF.

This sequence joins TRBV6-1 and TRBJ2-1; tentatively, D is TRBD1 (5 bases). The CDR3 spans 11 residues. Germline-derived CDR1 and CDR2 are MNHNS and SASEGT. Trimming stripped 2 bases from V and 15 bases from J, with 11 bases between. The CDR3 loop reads CASSEMQGWFF. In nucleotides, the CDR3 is TGTGCCAGCAGTGAAATGCAGGGTTGGTTCTTC.

The DNA for the CDR3 is TGTGCCAGCAGCCTACCTTCAGGGGGTGAGCAGTTCTTC. It encodes CASSLPSGGEQFF. V is TRBV7-3 and J is TRBJ2-1; TRBD1 matches 7 bases. The CDR3 totals 13 residues. Trimming removed 5 bases from V and 9 bases from J; junction bases left unmatched: 7. Per germline, CDR1 SGHTA and CDR2 FQGTGA.

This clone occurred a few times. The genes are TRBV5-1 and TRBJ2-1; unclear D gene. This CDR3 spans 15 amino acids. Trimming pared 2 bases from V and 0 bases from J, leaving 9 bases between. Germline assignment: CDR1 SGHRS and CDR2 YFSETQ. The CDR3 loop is CASSFDTSSYNEQFF. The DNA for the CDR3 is TGCGCCAGCAGCTTCGACACGAGCTCCTACAATGAGCAGTTCTTC. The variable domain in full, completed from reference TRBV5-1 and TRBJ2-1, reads KAGVTQTPRYLIKTRGQQVTLSCSPISGHRSVSWYQQTPGQGLQFLFEYFSETQRNKGNFPGRFSGRQFSNSRSEMNVSTLELGDSALYLCASSFDTSSYNEQFFGPGTRLTVL.

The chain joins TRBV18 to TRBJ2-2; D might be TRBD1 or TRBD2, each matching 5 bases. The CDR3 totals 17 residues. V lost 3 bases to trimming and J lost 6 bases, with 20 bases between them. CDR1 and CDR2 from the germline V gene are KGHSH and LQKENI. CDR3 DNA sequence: TGTGCCAGCTCACCTTCGCGGACCGGGACCTCGGCCGGGGAGCTGTTTTTT. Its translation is CASSPSRTGTSAGELFF. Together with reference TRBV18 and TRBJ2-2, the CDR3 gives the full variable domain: NAGVMQNPRHLVRRRGQEARLRCSPMKGHSHVYWYRQLPEEGLKFMVYLQKENIIDESGMPKERFSAEFPKEGPSILRIQQVVRGDSAAYFCASSPSRTGTSAGELFFGEGSRLTVL.

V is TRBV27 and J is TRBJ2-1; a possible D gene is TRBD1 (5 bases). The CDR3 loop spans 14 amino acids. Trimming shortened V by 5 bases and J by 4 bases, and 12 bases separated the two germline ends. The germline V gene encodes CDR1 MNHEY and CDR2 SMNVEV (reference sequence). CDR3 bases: TGTGCCAGCAGTCCACTTCAGGGATACAATGAGCAGTTCTTC. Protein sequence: CASSPLQGYNEQFF.

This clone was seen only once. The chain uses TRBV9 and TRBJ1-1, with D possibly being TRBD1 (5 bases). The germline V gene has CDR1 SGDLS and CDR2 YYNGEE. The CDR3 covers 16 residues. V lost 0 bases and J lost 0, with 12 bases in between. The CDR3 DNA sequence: TGTGCCAGCAGCGTAGGACGGTCGGGGCTGAACACTGAAGCTTTCTTT. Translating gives CASSVGRSGLNTEAFF.